What follows are 5 T cell receptor beta chains derived from one specimen sequenced in a study of CD8 T cells in ankylosing spondylitis. TCRdb reprocessed the 5' RACE reads with MiXCR, giving one entry per CDR3 protein. This sample has roughly 400,000 distinct CDR3 sequences; around 24% occur once, and the top ten carry 15% to 20%. These receptors are not linked to any known antigen. Study-level findings and limits: Ankylosing spondylitis blood appeared to be characterized by a TCR beta motif of about eight highly homologous variants.

The material sequenced was blood, either unsorted or a sorted T cell fraction (not recorded which). Source of these receptors: a male donor with ankylosing spondylitis.

The rearrangement uses TRBV20-1 and TRBJ1-3; D ambiguous. This CDR3 spans 13 amino acids. Germline V gives CDR1 DFQATT, CDR2 SNEGSKA (reference sequence). V was shortened by 0 bases and J by 0 bases, with 3 bases between the two germline ends. The CDR3 loop is CSARDSSGNTIYF. In DNA, the CDR3 is TGCAGTGCTAGAGATTCCTCTGGAAACACCATATATTTT.

The chain couples TRBV2 to TRBJ1-2, with D perhaps matching TRBD1 (6 bases). CDR1 and CDR2 from the germline V gene are SNHLY and FYNNEI. The CDR3 runs to 14 residues. V was clipped by 6 bases and J by 2 bases, with 13 bases between them. In DNA, the CDR3 is TGTGCCAGCAGAGTACAGGGAAGGAACTATGGCTACACCTTC. Protein sequence: CASRVQGRNYGYTF. Full variable domain (remainder filled in from reference TRBV2 and TRBJ1-2): EPEVTQTPSHQVTQMGQEVILRCVPISNHLYFYWYRQILGQKVEFLVSFYNNEISEKSEIFDDQFSVERPDGSNFTLKIRSTKLEDSAMYFCASRVQGRNYGYTFGSGTRLTVV.

The CDR3 DNA reads TGTGCCAGCAGCGCCCTAGGCCCCTACAATGAGCAGTTCTTC. It codes for CASSALGPYNEQFF. J is TRBJ2-1 and V is TRBV25-1; D gene unclear. CDR3 length equals 14 residues. Germline CDR1 is MGHDK and CDR2 is SYGVNS. Trimming pared 6 bases from V and 2 bases from J, leaving 11 bases between.

The chain joins TRBV20-1 to TRBJ1-5, with a possible D match to TRBD1 (5 bases). Trimming left V 2 bases short and J 9 bases short, with 14 bases between. Germline CDR1 and CDR2: DFQATT and SNEGSKA (reference sequence). The CDR3 extends over 13 amino acids. CDR3 sequence: CSARKVSQGPQHF. The CDR3, as DNA: TGCAGTGCTAGAAAGGTCTCGCAGGGGCCCCAGCATTTT.

The CDR3 is CASRGDASGANVLTF. CDR3 in DNA: TGTGCCAGCAGAGGGGACGCCTCTGGGGCCAACGTCCTGACTTTC. The chain has TRBV2 and TRBJ2-6; D tentatively reads TRBD1 or TRBD2 (5 bases each). The germline V gene has CDR1 SNHLY and CDR2 FYNNEI. This CDR3 region has 15 residues. Trimming took off 6 bases at V and 0 bases at J, with 9 bases between the two ends. Filled out from reference TRBV2 and TRBJ2-6, the complete variable domain reads EPEVTQTPSHQVTQMGQEVILRCVPISNHLYFYWYRQILGQKVEFLVSFYNNEISEKSEIFDDQFSVERPDGSNFTLKIRSTKLEDSAMYFCASRGDASGANVLTFGAGSRLTVL.